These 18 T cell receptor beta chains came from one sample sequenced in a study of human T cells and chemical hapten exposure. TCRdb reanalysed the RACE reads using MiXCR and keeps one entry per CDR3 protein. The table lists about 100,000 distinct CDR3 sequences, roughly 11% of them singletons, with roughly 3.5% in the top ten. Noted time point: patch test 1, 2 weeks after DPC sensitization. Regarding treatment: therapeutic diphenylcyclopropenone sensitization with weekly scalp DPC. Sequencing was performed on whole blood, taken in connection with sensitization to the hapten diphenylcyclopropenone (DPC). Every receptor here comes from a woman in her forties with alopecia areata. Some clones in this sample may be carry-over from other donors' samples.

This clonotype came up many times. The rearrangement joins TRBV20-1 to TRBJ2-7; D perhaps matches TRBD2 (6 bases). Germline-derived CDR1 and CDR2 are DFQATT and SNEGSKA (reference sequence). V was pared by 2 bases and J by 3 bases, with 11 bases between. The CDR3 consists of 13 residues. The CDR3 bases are TGCAGTGCTAGAACCGGGACTTTCTACGAGCAGTACTTC. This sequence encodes CSARTGTFYEQYF.

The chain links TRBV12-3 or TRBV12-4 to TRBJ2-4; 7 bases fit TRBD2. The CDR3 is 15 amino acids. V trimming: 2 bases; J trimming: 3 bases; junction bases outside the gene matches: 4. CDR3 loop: CASSLMVAGKNIQYF. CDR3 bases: TGTGCCAGCAGTTTAATGGTAGCGGGCAAAAACATTCAGTACTTC.

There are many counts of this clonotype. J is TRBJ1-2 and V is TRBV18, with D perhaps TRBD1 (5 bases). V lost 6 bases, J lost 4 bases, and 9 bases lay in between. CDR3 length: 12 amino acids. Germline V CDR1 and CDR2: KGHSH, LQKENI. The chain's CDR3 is CASSREAYGYTF. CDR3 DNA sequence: TGTGCCAGCTCCAGGGAGGCCTATGGCTACACCTTC.

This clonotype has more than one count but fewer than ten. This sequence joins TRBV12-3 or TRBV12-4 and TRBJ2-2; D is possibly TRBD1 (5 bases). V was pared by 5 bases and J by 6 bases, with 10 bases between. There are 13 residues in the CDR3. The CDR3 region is CASSITGSGELFF. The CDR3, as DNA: TGTGCCAGCAGTATAACAGGATCCGGGGAGCTGTTTTTT.

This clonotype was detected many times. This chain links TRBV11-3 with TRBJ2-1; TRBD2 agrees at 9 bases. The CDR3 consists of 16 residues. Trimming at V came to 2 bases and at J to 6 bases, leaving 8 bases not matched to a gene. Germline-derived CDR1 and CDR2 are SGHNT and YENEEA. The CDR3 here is CASSLFLAGNPNEQFF. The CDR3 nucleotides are TGTGCCAGCAGCTTATTTCTAGCGGGAAATCCCAATGAGCAGTTCTTC.

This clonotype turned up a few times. The CDR3 here is CASSLKVAGGNTGELFF. The DNA of the CDR3 is TGCGCCAGCAGCCTCAAGGTTGCGGGAGGGAACACCGGGGAGCTGTTTTTT. The chain has TRBV4-3 and TRBJ2-2, with 8 bases that match TRBD2. The CDR3 consists of 17 residues. Germline V lookup: CDR1 LGHNA, CDR2 YSLEER. V was clipped by 4 bases and J by 1 base; unmatched bases: 8.

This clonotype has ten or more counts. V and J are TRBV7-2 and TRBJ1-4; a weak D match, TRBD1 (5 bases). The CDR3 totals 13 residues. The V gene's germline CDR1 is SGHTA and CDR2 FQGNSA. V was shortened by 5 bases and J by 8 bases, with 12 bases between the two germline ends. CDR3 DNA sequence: TGTGCCAGCAGCCAAAGGGGACGGGAAAAACTGTTTTTT. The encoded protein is CASSQRGREKLFF.

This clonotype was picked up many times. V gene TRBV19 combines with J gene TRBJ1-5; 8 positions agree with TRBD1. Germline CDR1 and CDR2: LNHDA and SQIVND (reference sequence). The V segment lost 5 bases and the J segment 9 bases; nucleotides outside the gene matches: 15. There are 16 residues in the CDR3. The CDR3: CASSSLTGTGVGPQHF. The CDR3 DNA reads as TGTGCCAGTAGTTCCCTGACCGGGACAGGTGTTGGGCCCCAGCATTTT.

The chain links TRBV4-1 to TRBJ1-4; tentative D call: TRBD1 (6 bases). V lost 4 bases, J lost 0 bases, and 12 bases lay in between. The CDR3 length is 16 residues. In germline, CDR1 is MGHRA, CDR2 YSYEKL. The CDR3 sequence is CASSLTGTATNEKLFF. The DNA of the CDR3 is TGCGCCAGCAGCCTGACAGGAACTGCAACTAATGAAAAACTGTTTTTT.

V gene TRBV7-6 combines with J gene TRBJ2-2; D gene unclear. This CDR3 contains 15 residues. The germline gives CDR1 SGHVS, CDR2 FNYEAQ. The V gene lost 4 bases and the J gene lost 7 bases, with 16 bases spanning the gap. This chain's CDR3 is CASSSRQPYIGELFF. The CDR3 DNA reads TGTGCCAGCAGCTCGAGGCAGCCCTACATCGGGGAGCTGTTTTTT.

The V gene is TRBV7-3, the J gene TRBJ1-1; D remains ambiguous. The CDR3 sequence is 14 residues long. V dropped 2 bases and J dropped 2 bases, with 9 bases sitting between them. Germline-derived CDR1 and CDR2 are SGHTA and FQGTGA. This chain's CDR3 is CASSLGRINTEAFF. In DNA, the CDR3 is TGTGCCAGCAGCTTAGGACGGATAAACACTGAAGCTTTCTTT. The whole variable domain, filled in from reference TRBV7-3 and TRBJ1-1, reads GAGVSQTPSNKVTEKGKYVELRCDPISGHTALYWYRQSLGQGPEFLIYFQGTGAADDSGLPNDRFFAVRPEGSVSTLKIQRTERGDSAVYLCASSLGRINTEAFFGQGTRLTVV.

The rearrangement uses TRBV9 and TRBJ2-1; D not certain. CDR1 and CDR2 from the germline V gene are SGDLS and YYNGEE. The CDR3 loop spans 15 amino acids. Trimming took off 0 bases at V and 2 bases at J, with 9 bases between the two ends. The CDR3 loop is CASSVGQRTYNEQFF. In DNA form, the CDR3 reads TGTGCCAGCAGCGTAGGTCAGCGAACCTACAATGAGCAGTTCTTC.

The CDR3 reads CASSLQTSGATETQYF. DNA for the CDR3: TGTGCCAGCAGCCTCCAGACTAGCGGGGCGACGGAGACCCAGTACTTC. The genes are TRBV14 and TRBJ2-5; 11 positions agree with TRBD2. Losses at the gene ends were 4 bases for V and 5 bases for J; bases not matched to a gene: 9. The CDR3 spans 16 residues. CDR1 and CDR2 from the germline V gene are SGHDN and FVKESK.

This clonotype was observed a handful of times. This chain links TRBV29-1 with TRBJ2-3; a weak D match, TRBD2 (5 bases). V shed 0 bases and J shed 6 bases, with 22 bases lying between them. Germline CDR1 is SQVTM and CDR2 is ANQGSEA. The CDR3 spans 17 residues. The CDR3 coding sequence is TGCAGCGTTGAAGACAGAGGACGGATGGAGGAGGCTGATACGCAGTATTTT. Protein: CSVEDRGRMEEADTQYF.

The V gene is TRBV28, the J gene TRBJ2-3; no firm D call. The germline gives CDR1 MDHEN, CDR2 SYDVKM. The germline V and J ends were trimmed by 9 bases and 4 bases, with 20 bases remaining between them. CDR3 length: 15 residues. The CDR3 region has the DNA TGTGCCAGTGCTCCTCCGGGTCCAAGCTCAGATACGCAGTATTTT. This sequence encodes CASAPPGPSSDTQYF. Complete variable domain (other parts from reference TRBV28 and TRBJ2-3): DVKVTQSSRYLVKRTGEKVFLECVQDMDHENMFWYRQDPGLGLRLIYFSYDVKMKEKGDIPEGYSVSREKKERFSLILESASTNQTSMYLCASAPPGPSSDTQYFGPGTRLTVL.

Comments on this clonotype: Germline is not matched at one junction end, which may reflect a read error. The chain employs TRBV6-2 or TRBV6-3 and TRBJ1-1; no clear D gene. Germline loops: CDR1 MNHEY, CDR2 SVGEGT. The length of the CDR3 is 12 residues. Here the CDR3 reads CASSDGPLEVFF. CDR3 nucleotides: TGTGCCAGCAGCGACGGGCCCTTAGAAGTTTTCTTT.

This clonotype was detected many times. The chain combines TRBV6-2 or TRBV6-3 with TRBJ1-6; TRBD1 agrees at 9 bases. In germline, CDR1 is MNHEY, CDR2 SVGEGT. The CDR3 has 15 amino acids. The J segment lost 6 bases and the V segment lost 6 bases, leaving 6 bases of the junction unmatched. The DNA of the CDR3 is TGTGCCAGCAGGGGAGCGACAGGGGGTAATTCACCCCTCCACTTT. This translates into CASRGATGGNSPLHF.

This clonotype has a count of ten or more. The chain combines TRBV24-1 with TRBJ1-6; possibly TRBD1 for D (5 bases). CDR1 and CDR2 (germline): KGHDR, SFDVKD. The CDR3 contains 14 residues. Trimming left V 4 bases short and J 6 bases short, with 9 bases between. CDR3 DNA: TGTGCCACCAGTGACCGGGGGGGTAATTCACCCCTCCACTTT. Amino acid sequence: CATSDRGGNSPLHF.